These 5 T cell receptor beta chains came from one sample sequenced in a study of T cell repertoires in cytomegalovirus infection. TCRdb fed the reads into MiXCR, producing one record per CDR3 protein. The sample carries approximately 97,000 distinct CDR3 sequences, 16% recorded once. The specimen sequenced was PBMCs. The source of these receptors is a human donor in good health (CMV status not recorded). Some clones in this sample may be carry-over from other donors' samples.

This clonotype appeared once. The chain employs TRBV6-8 and TRBJ2-6, with 7 bases identical to TRBD1. Per the germline V gene, CDR1 is MNHGY and CDR2 is SAAAGT. V shed 4 bases and J 2 bases; nucleotides not matched to a gene: 2. The CDR3 runs to 15 residues. CDR3 sequence reads: CASSCDRAGANVLTF. DNA for the CDR3: TGTGCCAGCAGTTGCGACAGGGCTGGGGCCAACGTCCTGACTTTC.

This chain connects TRBV7-2 to TRBJ2-7, with D tentatively TRBD1 or TRBD2 (5 bases each). The ends were cut back, 1 base at V and 2 bases at J, with 15 bases in the middle. From germline, CDR1 is SGHTA and CDR2 FQGNSA. There are 16 residues in the CDR3. The CDR3 region is CASSLVSGGVTYEQYF. The CDR3 nucleotides read TGTGCCAGCAGCTTAGTTTCTGGGGGTGTCACCTACGAGCAGTACTTC.

This clonotype was recorded at least ten times. The rearrangement joins TRBV11-2 to TRBJ2-1, with 8 bases lining up with TRBD2. There are 14 residues in the CDR3. After removal of 1 base from V and 8 bases from J, the junction contained 4 bases not matched to a gene. Germline V gives CDR1 SGHAT, CDR2 FQNNGV. In DNA form, the CDR3 reads TGTGCCAGCAGCTTAGGGCTAGCGGGCTATGAGCAGTTCTTC. Protein sequence: CASSLGLAGYEQFF.

This chain connects TRBV2 to TRBJ2-6; D remains unclear. Trimming pared 2 bases from V and 2 bases from J, leaving 7 bases between. There are 15 residues in the CDR3. In germline, CDR1 is SNHLY, CDR2 FYNNEI. This CDR3 reads CASSELETGANVLTF. DNA of the CDR3: TGTGCCAGCAGTGAATTGGAGACTGGGGCCAACGTCCTGACTTTC.

There are many counts of this clonotype. The chain joins TRBV7-2 to TRBJ1-1; D gene uncertain. Germline assignment: CDR1 SGHTA and CDR2 FQGNSA. The CDR3 is 15 amino acids. V lost 5 bases and J lost 0, with 13 bases in between. The CDR3 reads CASSRPMGLNTEAFF. As DNA, the CDR3 is TGTGCCAGCAGCAGGCCTATGGGGTTGAACACTGAAGCTTTCTTT.